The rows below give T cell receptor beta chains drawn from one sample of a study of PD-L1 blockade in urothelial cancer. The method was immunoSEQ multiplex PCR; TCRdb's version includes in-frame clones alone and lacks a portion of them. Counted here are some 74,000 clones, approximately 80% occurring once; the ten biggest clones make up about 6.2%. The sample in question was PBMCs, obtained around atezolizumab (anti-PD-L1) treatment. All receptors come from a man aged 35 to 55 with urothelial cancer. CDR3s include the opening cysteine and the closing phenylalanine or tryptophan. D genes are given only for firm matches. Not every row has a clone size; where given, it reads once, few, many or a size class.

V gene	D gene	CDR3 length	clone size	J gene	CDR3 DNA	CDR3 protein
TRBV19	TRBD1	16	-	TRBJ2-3	TGTGCCAGTAGTACCTCCGGGACAGGGATTCCAGATACGCAGTATTTT	CASSTSGTGIPDTQYF
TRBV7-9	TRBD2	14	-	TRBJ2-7	TGTGCCAGCAGCTTAGTAGCGGGAGGCGTCGAGCAGTACTTC	CASSLVAGGVEQYF
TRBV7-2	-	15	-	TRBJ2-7	TGTGCCAGCAGCTTAGAGGGGGGAGGGCCGTACGAGCAGTACTTC	CASSLEGGGPYEQYF
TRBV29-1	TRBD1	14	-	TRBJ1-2	TGCAGCGCTGAAATACAGGGGGTTAACTATGGCTACACCTTC	CSAEIQGVNYGYTF
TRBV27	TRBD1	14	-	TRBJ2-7	TGTGCCAGCAGTTCCGGACAGGGACTCTACGAGCAGTACTTC	CASSSGQGLYEQYF
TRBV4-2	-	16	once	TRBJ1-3	TGTGCCAGCAGCCAAGATTCCACCAGGGGCGGAAACACCATATATTTT	CASSQDSTRGGNTIYF
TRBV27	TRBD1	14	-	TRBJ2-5	TGTGCCAGCAGTTTGGCGGACAGGGGTGAGACCCAGTACTTC	CASSLADRGETQYF
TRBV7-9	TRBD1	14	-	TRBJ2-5	TGTGCCAGCAGCTTATCAGGGGGCCCAGAGACCCAGTACTTC	CASSLSGGPETQYF
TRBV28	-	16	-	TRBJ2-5	TGTGCCAGCAGACTCCGGGGTCTAAAGAGGGTGGAGACCCAGTACTTC	CASRLRGLKRVETQYF
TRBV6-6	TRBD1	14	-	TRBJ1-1	TGTGCCAGCAGTACGGGGACAGGGATCACTGAAGCTTTCTTT	CASSTGTGITEAFF
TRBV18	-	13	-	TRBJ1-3	TGTGCCAGCTCATCGGACCAGGGGAACACCATATATTTT	CASSSDQGNTIYF
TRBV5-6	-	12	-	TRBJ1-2	TGTGCCAGCAGCTTGGCCAGCTATGGCTACACCTTC	CASSLASYGYTF
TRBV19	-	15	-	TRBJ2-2	TGTGCCAGTAGTGTCCGGGACACGGAATACGGGGAGCTGTTTTTT	CASSVRDTEYGELFF
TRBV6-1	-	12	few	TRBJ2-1	TGTGCCAGCGAGGGGGCCTACAATGAGCAGTTCTTC	CASEGAYNEQFF
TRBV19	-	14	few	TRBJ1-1	TGTGCCAGTAGTATGGCCTGGCTGAACACTGAAGCTTTCTTT	CASSMAWLNTEAFF
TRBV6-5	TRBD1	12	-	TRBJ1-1	TGTGCCAGCAGAGACAGGGTTGCCAGAGCTTTCTTT	CASRDRVARAFF
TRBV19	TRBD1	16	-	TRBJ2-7	TGTGCCAGTAGTATGGGGCCCGGGACAGGGGGCTACGAGCAGTACTTC	CASSMGPGTGGYEQYF
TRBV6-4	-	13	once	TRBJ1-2	TGTGCCAGCAGTGAATCGGGGAACTATGGCTACACCTTC	CASSESGNYGYTF
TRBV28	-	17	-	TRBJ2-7	TGTGCCAGCAGTTTATCCCCGTCGGGCGGGTTCAGGTTGGAGCAGTACTTC	CASSLSPSGGFRLEQYF
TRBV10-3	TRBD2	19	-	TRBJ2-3	TGTGCCATCAGAGATGACGGGACTAGCGGGAGGGCCGCTAGCGATACGCAGTATTTT	CAIRDDGTSGRAASDTQYF
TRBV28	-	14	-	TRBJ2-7	TGTGCCAGCAGTTTTCGCGGGTCGGTCGGCGAGCAGTACTTC	CASSFRGSVGEQYF
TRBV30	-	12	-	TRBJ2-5	TGTGCCTGCGCGGGCCATGAAGAGACCCAGTACTTC	CACAGHEETQYF
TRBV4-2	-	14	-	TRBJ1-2	TGTGCCAGCAGCCAAGATCGGACTGACTATGGCTACACCTTC	CASSQDRTDYGYTF
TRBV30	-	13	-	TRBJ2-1	TGTGCCTGGAGGCGCAAGGGGGGGTATGAGCAGTTCTTC	CAWRRKGGYEQFF
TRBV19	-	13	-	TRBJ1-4	TGTGCCAGTATGGGCAGGGATGGTGAAAAACTGTTTTTT	CASMGRDGEKLFF
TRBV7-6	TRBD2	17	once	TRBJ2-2	TGTGCCAGCAGCGGGCGGACTAGTGGTAGTCTTACCGGGGAGCTGTTTTTT	CASSGRTSGSLTGELFF
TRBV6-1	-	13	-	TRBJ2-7	TGTGCCAGCACTTTGAACGTTGGAGTCGAGCAGTACTTC	CASTLNVGVEQYF
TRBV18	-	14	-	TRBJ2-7	TGTGCCAGCTCACCCGAGCGGAGCTCCTACGAGCAGTACTTC	CASSPERSSYEQYF
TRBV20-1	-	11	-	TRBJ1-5	TGCAGTGCTTCTAGGGGTCAGCCCCAGCATTTT	CSASRGQPQHF
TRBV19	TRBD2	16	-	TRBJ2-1	TGTGCCAGTAGTATAGATGGCGGGAGCTCCTACAATGAGCAGTTCTTC	CASSIDGGSSYNEQFF
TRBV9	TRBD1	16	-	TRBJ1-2	TGTGCCAGCAGCGTAGAGTTGAGGACAGGGGGAGGTGGCTACACCTTC	CASSVELRTGGGGYTF
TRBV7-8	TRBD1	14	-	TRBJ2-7	TGTGCCAGCAGCCTCGGGACAGGGTTGATGGAGCAGTACTTC	CASSLGTGLMEQYF
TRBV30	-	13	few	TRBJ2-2	TGTGCCTGGAGTCCACAGGCTACCGGGGAGCTGTTTTTT	CAWSPQATGELFF
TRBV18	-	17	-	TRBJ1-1	TGTGCCAGCTCAACTACGGAAGGAGGGAAACGGTGGACTGAAGCTTTCTTT	CASSTTEGGKRWTEAFF
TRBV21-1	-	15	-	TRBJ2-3	TGTGCCAGCAGGAGCCAGCGGGTTACGGAGTCTACGCAGTATTTT	CASRSQRVTESTQYF
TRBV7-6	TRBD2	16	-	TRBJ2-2	TGTGCCAGCAGCCCGCTAGCGGGAGGGCCCACCGGGGAGCTGTTTTTT	CASSPLAGGPTGELFF
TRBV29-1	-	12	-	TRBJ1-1	TGCAGCGTTCTCAGGGCAGAGACTGAAGCTTTCTTT	CSVLRAETEAFF
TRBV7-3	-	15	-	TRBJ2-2	TGTGCCAGCAGCGACCGGGGTATGAACACCGGGGAGCTGTTTTTT	CASSDRGMNTGELFF
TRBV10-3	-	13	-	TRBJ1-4	TGTGCCGTCTCGTGGGGGCCTAATGAAAAACTGTTTTTT	CAVSWGPNEKLFF
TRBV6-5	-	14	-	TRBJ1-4	TGTGCCAGCACCCCTTTTGGCGGGGATGAAAAACTGTTTTTT	CASTPFGGDEKLFF
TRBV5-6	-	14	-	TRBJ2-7	TGTGCCAGCAGCTTGGCTAGCAATCCCTACGAGCAGTACTTC	CASSLASNPYEQYF
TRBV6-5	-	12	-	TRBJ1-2	TGTGCCAGCAGGCCGGCTAACTATGGCTACACCTTC	CASRPANYGYTF
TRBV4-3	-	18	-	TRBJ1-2	TGCGCCAGCAGCCAAACCGACAGGAATTACCATATACCCTATGGCTACACCTTC	CASSQTDRNYHIPYGYTF
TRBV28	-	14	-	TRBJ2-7	TGTGCCAGCTCAACCCGACTCAGCGGTTACGAGCAGTACTTC	CASSTRLSGYEQYF
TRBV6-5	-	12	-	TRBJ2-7	TGTGCCAGCAGACCACCGGGCGGGGAGCAGTACTTC	CASRPPGGEQYF
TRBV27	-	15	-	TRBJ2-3	TGTGCCAGCAGGCCGTTAGTGTACTGGACAGATACGCAGTATTTT	CASRPLVYWTDTQYF